This T cell receptor beta chain stems from a study of blood T cell repertoires in COVID-19. The wider study: COVID-19 samples from acute and convalescent phases originated in the United States, Italy and Spain.

Original methodology: For nucleated cells, counts were estimated from reference gene primer amplification. TCRdb keeps only in-frame clones here, not all; method: immunoSEQ multiplex PCR. The D gene and trimming were derived from the DNA, and the V and J assignments and clone size from that table. Counted here are some 50,000 clones, roughly 80% occurring once; the ten biggest clones make up about 2.6%. V shed 5 bases, J shed 3 bases, and the junction held 7 bases outside the gene matches. CDR3 length: 14 residues. CDR1 and CDR2 (germline): SEHNR, FQNEAQ (reference sequence). V and J are TRBV7-9 and TRBJ2-7, with TRBD1 matching 7 bases. The specimen sequenced was peripheral blood. The origin of this receptor is a man aged 45-60 years with acute or convalescent COVID-19. The CDR3 protein is CASSTRQGGYEQYF. DNA for the CDR3: TGTGCCAGCAGCACCAGACAGGGCGGCTACGAGCAGTACTTC.